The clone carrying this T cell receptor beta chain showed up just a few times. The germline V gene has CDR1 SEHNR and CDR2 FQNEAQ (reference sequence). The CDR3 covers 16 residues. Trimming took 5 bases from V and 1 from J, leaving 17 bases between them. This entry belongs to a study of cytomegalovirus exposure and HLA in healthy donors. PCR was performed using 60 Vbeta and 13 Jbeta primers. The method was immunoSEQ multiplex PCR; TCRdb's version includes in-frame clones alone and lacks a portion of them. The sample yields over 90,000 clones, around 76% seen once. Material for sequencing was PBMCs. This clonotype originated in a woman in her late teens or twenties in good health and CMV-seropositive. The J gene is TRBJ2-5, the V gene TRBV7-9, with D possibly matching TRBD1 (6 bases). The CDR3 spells CASSLLDSTFQETQYF. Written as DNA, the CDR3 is TGTGCCAGCAGCCTTTTGGACAGTACCTTCCAAGAGACCCAGTACTTC.